Sequencing of this TCR beta chain was carried out in a study of T cells in Graves' hyperthyroidism and ophthalmopathy (dated by TCRdb to 2018 to 2020). Background on the whole study: Peripheral blood samples were taken at the time of initial diagnosis, prior to any treatment. In addition, the study compared T-cell repertoires in thyroid tissue and in blood from about 6 Graves' hyperthyroidism patients. TCR V-J signatures able to tell the groups apart were searched for in a discovery cohort of around 95 patients, of whom approximately 40 had Graves' ophthalmopathy and about 60 had stable Graves' hyperthyroidism. After sampling, hyperthyroidism patients received methimazole starting at 30 mg daily, and ophthalmopathy patients received high-dose intravenous methylprednisolone. An independent validation cohort of under 20 hyperthyroidism patients and 17 patients who later progressed to ophthalmopathy tested prospective prediction of ophthalmopathy. The roughly 94 discovery patients were randomly split 7:3 into training and test sets. The paper reports TCR Vbeta CDR3 sequencing of roughly 140 peripheral blood samples: approximately 43 ophthalmopathy, fewer than 80 hyperthyroidism and around 17 progressor patients.

TCR beta CDR3 regions were amplified from RNA transcripts. For the first round of RT-PCR on the TCR CDR3, the HTBI primer set was used together with the Qiagen OneStep RT-PCR kit. A second multiplex PCR round built the libraries, followed by size selection and purification. Sequencing of the libraries was done on an Illumina HiSeq2000 using paired-end 100 bp reads. The source study handled its data this way. SOAPnuke was used to process the raw data, with reads discarded if the reads contained adapters or uncalled bases, had a mean Phred below 15, or lacked an exact constant-primer or identifier match. High-quality paired reads were merged with COPE v1.2.5, and unique nucleotide sequences were defined as clonotypes. Clonotypes were aligned to IMGT TRBV, TRBD and TRBJ reference segments using MiTCR v1.1. The analysis was restricted to V-J combinations with a frequency above 0.0001, which together covered over 99% of the repertoires. A TCS score was defined as the ratio between F50 (clonal expansion) and ExV (chaos), using BLOSUM62-based TCRdist between CDR3 peptides within each V-J. Welch's t-statistics and random forest reduced 514 V-J features to about 12, which were used in a naive Bayes classifier (R e1071). TCRdb reworked the public reads: Q25 trimming with fastp, MiXCR clone assembly, productive beta chains retained. Here each entry gathers all rows of one CDR3 protein and keeps the most common genes and DNA. In this record, the V and J calls reflect TCRdb's handling and not the investigators' own analysis. For this sample there are about 350,000 distinct CDR3 sequences; 15% to 20% appear just once. Less than 20% of the sample belongs to the ten largest clones.

Moderately to severely active disease, a Clinical Activity Score of at least 3, a NOSPECS grade of at least 4, and a duration under 3 months were present in ophthalmopathy patients. Any patient with an uncontrolled infection, another autoimmune disease, pregnancy or lactation was excluded. Clinical symptoms, serum thyroxine and TRAb, thyroid ultrasound, and orbital computed tomography formed the basis for the diagnoses. Ficoll-Paque density gradient centrifugation was used to isolate PBMCs from approximately 10 ml of fresh peripheral blood. Total RNA was extracted with Trizol reagent, and quality was checked on an Agilent 2100 Bioanalyzer. Here is what the overall study found, with its caveats: During validation, the model predicted progression to ophthalmopathy a median of approximately 7 months ahead of onset, with around 71% sensitivity and 72% to 80% specificity. A model built on a 13 V-J signature distinguished ophthalmopathy from stable hyperthyroidism, reaching about 88% sensitivity and 81% to 83% specificity in cross-validation and 80%/75% in testing. No statistical method was used to set the sample size in advance, and investigators knew the group allocation. Most expanded thyroid clonotypes (frequency above 0.001) were also detected in blood, suggesting blood repertoires may reflect thyroid immune responses.

There are many counts of this clonotype. There is no known antigen for this receptor. No much larger clone exists at a distance of one base, and base qualities are not known. According to the germline V gene, CDR1 reads SGHVS and CDR2 reads FQNEAQ. Trimming takes 4 bases off V and 3 bases off J; junction bases not matched to a gene: 10. The CDR3, cysteine through phenylalanine, is 16 amino acids long. Just the 48-base CDR3 DNA is kept, in frame starting at base 1. The V and J segments used are TRBV7-8 and TRBJ2-7; 9 bases in the middle match TRBD1. This TCR derives from a woman aged 35 to 49 with Graves' ophthalmopathy. Sequencing input: blood. CDR3 reads: CASSSRGQGRFYEQYF. The DNA sequence reads TGTGCCAGCAGCTCGAGGGGACAGGGACGATTCTACGAGCAGTACTTC.